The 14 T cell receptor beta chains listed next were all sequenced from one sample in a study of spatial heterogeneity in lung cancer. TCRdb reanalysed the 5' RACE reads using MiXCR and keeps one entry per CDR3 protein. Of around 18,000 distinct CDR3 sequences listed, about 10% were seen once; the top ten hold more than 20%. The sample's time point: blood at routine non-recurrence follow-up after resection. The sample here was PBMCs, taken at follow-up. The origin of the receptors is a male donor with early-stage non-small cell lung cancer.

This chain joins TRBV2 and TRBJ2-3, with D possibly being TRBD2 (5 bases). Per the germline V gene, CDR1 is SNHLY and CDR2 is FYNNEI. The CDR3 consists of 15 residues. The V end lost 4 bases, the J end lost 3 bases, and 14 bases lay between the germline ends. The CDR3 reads CASSVGGLETDTQYF. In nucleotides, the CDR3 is TGTGCCAGCAGTGTAGGAGGACTCGAAACAGATACGCAGTATTTT. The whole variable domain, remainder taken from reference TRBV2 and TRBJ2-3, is EPEVTQTPSHQVTQMGQEVILRCVPISNHLYFYWYRQILGQKVEFLVSFYNNEISEKSEIFDDQFSVERPDGSNFTLKIRSTKLEDSAMYFCASSVGGLETDTQYFGPGTRLTVL.

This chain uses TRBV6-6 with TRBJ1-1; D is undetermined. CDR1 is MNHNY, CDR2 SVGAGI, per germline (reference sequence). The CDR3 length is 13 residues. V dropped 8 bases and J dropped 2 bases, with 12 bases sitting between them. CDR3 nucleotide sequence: TGTGCCAGCGGAACTGACGAAAACACTGAAGCTTTCTTT. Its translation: CASGTDENTEAFF.

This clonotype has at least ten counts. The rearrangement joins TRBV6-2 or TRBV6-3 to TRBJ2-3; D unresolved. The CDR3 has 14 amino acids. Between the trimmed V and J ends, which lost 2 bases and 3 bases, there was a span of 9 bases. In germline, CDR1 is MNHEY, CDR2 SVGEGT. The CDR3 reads CASSYVGWTDTQYF. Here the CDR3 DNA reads TGTGCCAGCAGTTACGTAGGCTGGACAGATACGCAGTATTTT.

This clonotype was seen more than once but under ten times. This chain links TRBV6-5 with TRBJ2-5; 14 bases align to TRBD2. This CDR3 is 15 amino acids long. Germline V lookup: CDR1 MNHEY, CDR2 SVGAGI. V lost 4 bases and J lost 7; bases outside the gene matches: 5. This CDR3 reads CASSSTGTSGGTQYF. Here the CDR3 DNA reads TGTGCCAGCAGTTCGACCGGGACTAGCGGGGGGACCCAGTACTTC.

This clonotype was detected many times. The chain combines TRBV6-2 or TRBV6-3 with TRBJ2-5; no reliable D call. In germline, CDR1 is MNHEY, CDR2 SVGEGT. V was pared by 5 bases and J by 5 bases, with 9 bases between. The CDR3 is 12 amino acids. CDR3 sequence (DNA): TGTGCCAGCAGTACCCCCGGGGAGACCCAGTACTTC. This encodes CASSTPGETQYF.

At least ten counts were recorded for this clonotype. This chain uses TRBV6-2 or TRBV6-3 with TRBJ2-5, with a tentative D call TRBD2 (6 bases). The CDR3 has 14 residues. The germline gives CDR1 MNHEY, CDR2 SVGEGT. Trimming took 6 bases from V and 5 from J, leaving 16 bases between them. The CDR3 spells CASREFLAKETQYF. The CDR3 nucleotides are TGTGCCAGCAGAGAATTTCTAGCGAAGGAGACCCAGTACTTC.

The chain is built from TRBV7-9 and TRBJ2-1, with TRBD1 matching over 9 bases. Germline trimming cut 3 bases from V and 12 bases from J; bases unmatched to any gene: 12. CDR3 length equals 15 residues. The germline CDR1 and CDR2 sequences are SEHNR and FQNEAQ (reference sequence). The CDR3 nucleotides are TGTGCCAGCAGCTTGGGGAACAGGGGGCCTCGAGGGCAGTTCTTC. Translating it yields CASSLGNRGPRGQFF.

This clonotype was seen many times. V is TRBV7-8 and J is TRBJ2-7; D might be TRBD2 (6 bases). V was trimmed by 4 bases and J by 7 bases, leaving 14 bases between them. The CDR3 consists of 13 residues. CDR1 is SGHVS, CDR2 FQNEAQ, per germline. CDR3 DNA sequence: TGTGCCAGCAGCTCACTCCCAGGGAGGGAGCAGTACTTC. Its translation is CASSSLPGREQYF.

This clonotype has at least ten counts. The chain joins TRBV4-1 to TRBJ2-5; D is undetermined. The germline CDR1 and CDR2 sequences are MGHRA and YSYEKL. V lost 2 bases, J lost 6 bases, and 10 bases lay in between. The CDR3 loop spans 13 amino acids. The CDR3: CASSQSAAKTQYF. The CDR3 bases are TGCGCCAGCAGCCAATCAGCTGCGAAGACCCAGTACTTC.

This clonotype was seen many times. CDR3 in amino acids: CASSQLAGDSYEQYF. The CDR3 nucleotides are TGCGCCAGCAGCCAATTGGCGGGGGACTCCTACGAGCAGTACTTC. The rearrangement uses TRBV4-3 and TRBJ2-7; 7 bases agree with TRBD2. CDR1 and CDR2 (germline): LGHNA, YSLEER. The CDR3 consists of 15 residues. J lost 0 bases, V lost 2 bases, and 4 bases had no gene match.

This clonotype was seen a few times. CDR3 loop: CASSQGRVVSGETQYF. The CDR3 nucleotides read TGTGCCAGCAGCCAAGGTAGGGTGGTATCGGGAGAGACCCAGTACTTC. The chain employs TRBV3-1 and TRBJ2-5; D ambiguous. Germline CDR1 LGHDT, CDR2 YNNKEL (reference sequence). The V gene lost 1 base and the J gene lost 4 bases, with 16 bases spanning the gap. The CDR3 runs 16 residues.

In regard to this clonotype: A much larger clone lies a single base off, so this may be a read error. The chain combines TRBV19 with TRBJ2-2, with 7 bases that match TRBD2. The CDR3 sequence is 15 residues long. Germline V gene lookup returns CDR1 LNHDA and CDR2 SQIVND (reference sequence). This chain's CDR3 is CASSISGGLGGEPFF. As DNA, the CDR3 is TGTGCCAGTAGTATCTCGGGGGGACTGGGCGGGGAGCCGTTTTTT. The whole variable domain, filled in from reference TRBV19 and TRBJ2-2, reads DGGITQSPKYLFRKEGQNVTLSCEQNLNHDAMYWYRQDPGQGLRLIYYSQIVNDFQKGDIAEGYSVSREKKESFPLTVTSAQKNPTAFYLCASSISGGLGGEPFFGEGSRLTVL.

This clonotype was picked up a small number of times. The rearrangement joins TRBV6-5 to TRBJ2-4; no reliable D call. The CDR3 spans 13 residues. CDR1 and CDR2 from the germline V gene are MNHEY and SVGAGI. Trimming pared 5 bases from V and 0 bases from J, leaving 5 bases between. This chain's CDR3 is CASSPTAKNIQYF. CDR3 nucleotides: TGTGCCAGCAGTCCAACAGCCAAAAACATTCAGTACTTC.

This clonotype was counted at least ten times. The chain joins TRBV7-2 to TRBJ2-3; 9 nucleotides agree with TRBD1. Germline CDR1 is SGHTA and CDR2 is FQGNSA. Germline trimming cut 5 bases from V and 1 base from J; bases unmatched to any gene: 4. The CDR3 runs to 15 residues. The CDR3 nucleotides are TGTGCCAGCAGCCCCAGGACAGGGGGCACAGATACGCAGTATTTT. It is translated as CASSPRTGGTDTQYF.